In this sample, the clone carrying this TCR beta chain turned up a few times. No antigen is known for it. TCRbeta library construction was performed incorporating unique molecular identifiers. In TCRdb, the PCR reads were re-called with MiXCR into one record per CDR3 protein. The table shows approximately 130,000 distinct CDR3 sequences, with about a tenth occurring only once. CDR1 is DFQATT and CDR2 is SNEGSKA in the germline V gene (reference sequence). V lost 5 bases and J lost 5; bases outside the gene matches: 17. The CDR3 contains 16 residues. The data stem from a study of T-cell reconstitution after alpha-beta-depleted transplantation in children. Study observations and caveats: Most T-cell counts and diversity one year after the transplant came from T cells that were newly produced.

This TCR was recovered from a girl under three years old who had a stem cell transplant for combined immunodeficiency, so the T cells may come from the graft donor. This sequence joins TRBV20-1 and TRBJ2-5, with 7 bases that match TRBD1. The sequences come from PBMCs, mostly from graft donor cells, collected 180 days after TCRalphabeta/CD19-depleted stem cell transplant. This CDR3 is CSAPTRPPSRGETQYF. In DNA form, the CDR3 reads TGCAGTGCTCCAACAAGGCCCCCTAGCAGGGGGGAGACCCAGTACTTC.